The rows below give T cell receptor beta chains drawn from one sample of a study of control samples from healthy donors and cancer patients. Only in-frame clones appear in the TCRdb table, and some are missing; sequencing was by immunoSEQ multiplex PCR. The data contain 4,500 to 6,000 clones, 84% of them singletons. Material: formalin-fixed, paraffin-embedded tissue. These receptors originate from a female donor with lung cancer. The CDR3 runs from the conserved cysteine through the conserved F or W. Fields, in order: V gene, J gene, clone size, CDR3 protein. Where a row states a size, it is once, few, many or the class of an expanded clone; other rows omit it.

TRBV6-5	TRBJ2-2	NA	CASSYDRRAGGELFF
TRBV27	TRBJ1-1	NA	CASSLEDNTEAFF
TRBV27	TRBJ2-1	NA	CASSLKARGLAGVEQFF
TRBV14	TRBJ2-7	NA	CASSATPPYEQYF
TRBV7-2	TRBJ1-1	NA	CASSQTHMNTEAFF
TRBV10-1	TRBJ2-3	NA	CALTGYGGTDTQYF
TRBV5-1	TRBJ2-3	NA	CASSVGLAGDTQYF
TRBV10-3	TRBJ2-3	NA	CAISRGTSTDTQYF
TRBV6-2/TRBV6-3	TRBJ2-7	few	CASSVLAGLYEQYF
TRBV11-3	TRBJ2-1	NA	CASSLESQTSGISYNEQFF
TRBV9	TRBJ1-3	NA	CASSILPTGNTIYF
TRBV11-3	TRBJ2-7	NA	CASSSIRGAEEQYF
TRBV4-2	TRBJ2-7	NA	CASSQETGSSYEQYF
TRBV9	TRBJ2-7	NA	CASSVTDGRQYEQYF
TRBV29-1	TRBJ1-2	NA	CSVVSGGSYGYTF
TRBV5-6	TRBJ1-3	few	CASSLASGNTIYF
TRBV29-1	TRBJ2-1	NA	CSVLTGQYNEQFF
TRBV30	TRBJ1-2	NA	CAWSRGRIYGYTF
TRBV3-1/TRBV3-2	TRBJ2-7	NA	CASTLAGSYEQYF
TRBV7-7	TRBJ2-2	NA	CASSLQTSGITGELFF
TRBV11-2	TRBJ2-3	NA	CASSLIAGGLGTDTQYF
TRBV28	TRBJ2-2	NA	CASRLAENTGELFF
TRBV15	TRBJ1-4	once	CATSRGWEKLFF
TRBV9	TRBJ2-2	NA	CASSERTINTGELFF
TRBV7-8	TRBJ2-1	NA	CASSLTSGQIRNEQFF
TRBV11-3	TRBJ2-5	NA	CASSLWSPRGRVQETQYF
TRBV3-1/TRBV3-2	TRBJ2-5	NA	CASSQEVRETQYF
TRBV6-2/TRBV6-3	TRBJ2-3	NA	CASSYPALPPDTQYF
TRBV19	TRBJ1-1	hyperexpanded	CASSIGGMNTEAFF
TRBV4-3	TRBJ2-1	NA	CASSPNGAGYEQFF
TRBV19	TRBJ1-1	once	CASSDGTANEAFF
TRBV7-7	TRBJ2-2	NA	CASSLRGGANTGELFF
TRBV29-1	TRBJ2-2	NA	CSVEPPNTGELFF
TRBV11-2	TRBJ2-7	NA	CASSPGLMNYEQYF
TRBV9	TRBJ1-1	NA	CASSATGPSGNTEAFF
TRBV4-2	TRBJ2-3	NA	CASSQDQQRGRTDTQYF
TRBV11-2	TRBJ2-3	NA	CASSSPRPQGASYTDTQYF
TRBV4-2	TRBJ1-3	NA	CASSQAHSSGNTIYF
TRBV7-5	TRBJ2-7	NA	CARSGTRGTESYEQYF
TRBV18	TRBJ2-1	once	CVSSPAGTSGRGEQFF
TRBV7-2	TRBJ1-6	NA	CASSEIAGQYNSPLHF
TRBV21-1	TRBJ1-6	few	CASSKGAKETGENLANSPLHF
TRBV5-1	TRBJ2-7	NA	CASSLDASSYEQYF
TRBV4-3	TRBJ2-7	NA	CASSQDESIYEQYF
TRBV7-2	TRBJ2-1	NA	CASSLVQGDEQFF
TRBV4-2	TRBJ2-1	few	CASSQDMDNEQFF
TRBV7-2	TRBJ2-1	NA	CASSPGVYNEQFF
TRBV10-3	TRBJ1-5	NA	CATTDRGDQPQHF
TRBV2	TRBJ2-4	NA	CASNYPRWGGLDLAKNIQYF
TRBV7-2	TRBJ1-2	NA	CASSFNPGPTDGYTF
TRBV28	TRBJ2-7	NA	CASSLSPSGSEWDEQYF
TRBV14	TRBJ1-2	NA	CASSQDRYVGYGYTF
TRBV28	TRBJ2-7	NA	CASSFSASLQYF
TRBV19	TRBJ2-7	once	CASSPFQTGTRTYEQYF